This TCR beta chain was observed in a study of blood T cell repertoires in COVID-19. Across the study: Both acute and convalescent COVID-19 samples were obtained from the United States, Italy and Spain. Sample material is recorded as cDNA or gDNA derived from T cells, B-cell-depleted T cells, or PBMCs.

The CDR3 is made up of 15 amino acids. In the study's own analysis: Quantification of nucleated cells was approximated via reference gene primer amplification. Assay used: immunoSEQ multiplex PCR; TCRdb lists only in-frame clones, some missing. Clone size and the V and J calls come from that table; the DNA yielded D and trimming. The sample has 100,000 to 120,000 clones, approximately 82% seen once. The chain has TRBV21-1 and TRBJ1-5; the table's TRBD1 call for D was not verified on the DNA. TRBV21-1 is annotated as a pseudogene. Sequenced sample: peripheral blood. The clonotype originates from a woman in her sixties or seventies with acute or convalescent COVID-19. DNA for the CDR3: TGTGCCAGCATGGACAGGGGGTGTAGCAATCAGCCCCAGCATTTT. Residues: CASMDRGCSNQPQHF.